This record looks at one T cell receptor beta chain sequence and its context. Its antigen is undetermined. These data belong to a study of cytomegalovirus exposure and HLA in healthy donors. Overall study findings and caveats: Using a false discovery rate of 0.05, a later analysis showed that approximately 17,000 TCR beta sequences were associated with HLA alleles. Most TCR beta V segments were productive about 90% or about 30% of the time in an earlier analysis.

PCR primers comprised 60 Vbeta and 13 Jbeta primers. In the authors' methods: Later work found 80 million to 85 million unique TCR beta chains, with about 10 million shared. The method was immunoSEQ multiplex PCR; TCRdb's version includes in-frame clones alone and lacks a portion of them. That table is the source of V, J and clone size, and D and trimming were worked out from the DNA. The table includes roughly 82,000 clones, more than 65% detected once. CDR1 and CDR2 from the germline V gene are SGHNT and YYREEE (reference sequence). This CDR3 has 19 amino acids. V was shortened by 2 bases and J by 0 bases, with 24 bases between the two germline ends.

V is TRBV5-4 and J is TRBJ2-7; tentative D call: TRBD2 (6 bases). The TCR originated in a woman between 35 and 50 years old in good health and CMV-seropositive. Sequenced material: PBMCs. Here the CDR3 reads CASSFGPHLPGLPSYEQYF. CDR3 in DNA: TGTGCCAGCAGCTTCGGACCCCATCTACCGGGACTGCCCTCCTACGAGCAGTACTTC.